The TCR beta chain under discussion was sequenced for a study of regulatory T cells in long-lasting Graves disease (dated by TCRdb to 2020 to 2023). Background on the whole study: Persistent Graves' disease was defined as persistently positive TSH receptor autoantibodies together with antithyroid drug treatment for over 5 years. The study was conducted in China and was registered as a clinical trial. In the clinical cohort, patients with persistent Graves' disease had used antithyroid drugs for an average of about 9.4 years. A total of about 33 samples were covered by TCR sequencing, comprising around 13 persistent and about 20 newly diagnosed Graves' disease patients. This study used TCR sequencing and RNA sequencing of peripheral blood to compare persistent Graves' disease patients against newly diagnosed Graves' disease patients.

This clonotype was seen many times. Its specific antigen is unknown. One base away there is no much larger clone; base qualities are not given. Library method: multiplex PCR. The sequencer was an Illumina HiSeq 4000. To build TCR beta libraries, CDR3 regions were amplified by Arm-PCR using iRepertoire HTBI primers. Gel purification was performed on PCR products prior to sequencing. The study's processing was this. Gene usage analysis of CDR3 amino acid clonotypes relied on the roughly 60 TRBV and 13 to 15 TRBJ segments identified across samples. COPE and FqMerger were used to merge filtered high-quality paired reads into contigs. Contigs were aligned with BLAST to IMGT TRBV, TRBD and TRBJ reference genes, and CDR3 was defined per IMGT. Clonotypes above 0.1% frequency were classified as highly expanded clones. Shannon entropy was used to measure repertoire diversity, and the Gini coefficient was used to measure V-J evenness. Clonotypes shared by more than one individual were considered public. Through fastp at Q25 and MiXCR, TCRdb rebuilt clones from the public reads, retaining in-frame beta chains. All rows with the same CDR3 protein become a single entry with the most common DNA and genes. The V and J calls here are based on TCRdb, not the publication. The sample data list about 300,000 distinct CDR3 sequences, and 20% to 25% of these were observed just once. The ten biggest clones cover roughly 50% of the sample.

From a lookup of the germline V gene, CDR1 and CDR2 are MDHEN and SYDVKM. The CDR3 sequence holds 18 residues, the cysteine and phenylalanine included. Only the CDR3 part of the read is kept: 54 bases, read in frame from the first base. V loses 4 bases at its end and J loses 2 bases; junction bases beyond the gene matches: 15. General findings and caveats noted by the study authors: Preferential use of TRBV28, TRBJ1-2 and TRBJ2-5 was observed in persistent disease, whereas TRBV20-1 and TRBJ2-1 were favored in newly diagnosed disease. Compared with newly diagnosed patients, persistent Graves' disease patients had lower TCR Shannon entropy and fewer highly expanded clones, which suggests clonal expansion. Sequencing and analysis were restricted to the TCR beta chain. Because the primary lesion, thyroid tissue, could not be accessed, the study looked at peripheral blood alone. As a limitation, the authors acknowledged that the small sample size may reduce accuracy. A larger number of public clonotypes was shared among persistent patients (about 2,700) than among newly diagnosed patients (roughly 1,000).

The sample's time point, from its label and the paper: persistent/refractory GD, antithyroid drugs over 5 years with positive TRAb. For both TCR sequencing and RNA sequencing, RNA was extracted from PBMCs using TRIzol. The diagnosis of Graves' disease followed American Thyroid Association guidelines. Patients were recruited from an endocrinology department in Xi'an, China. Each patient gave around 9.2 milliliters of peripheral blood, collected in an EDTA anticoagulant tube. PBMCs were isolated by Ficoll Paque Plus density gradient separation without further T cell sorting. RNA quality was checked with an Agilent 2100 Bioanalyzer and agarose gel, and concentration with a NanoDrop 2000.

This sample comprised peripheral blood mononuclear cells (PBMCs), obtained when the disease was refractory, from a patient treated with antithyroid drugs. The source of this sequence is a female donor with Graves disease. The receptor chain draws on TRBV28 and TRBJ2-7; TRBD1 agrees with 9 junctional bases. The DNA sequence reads TGTGCCAGCAGTTCACGAGGGACAGGGTCCTCACCCCCCTACGAGCAGTACTTC. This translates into CASSSRGTGSSPPYEQYF. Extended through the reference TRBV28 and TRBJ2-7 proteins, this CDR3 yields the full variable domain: DVKVTQSSRYLVKRTGEKVFLECVQDMDHENMFWYRQDPGLGLRLIYFSYDVKMKEKGDIPEGYSVSREKKERFSLILESASTNQTSMYLCASSSRGTGSSPPYEQYFGPGTRLTVT.